What follows are 27 T cell receptor beta chains derived from one specimen sequenced in a study of yellow fever vaccine responses in identical twins. TCRdb re-called the RT-PCR reads through MiXCR, storing one row per CDR3 protein. The profile shows 4,000 to 6,000 distinct CDR3 sequences, approximately 89% of them singletons. Source: T cells from blood (PBMCs), unsorted or a sorted subset (not recorded which), taken before or after yellow fever vaccination (not recorded which). These receptors were obtained from a woman aged 18-35 years who received the yellow fever vaccine.

The rearrangement uses TRBV25-1 and TRBJ2-3; D gene unclear. The CDR3 extends over 12 amino acids. V was shortened by 6 bases and J by 4 bases, with 8 bases between the two germline ends. Germline CDR1 and CDR2: MGHDK and SYGVNS. CDR3 sequence reads: CASRADADTQYF. CDR3 sequence (DNA): TGTGCCAGCAGGGCGGACGCAGATACGCAGTATTTT.

In DNA, the CDR3 is TGTGCCAGCAGCTCAGTGTTGAACACCGGGGAGCTGTTTTTT. It is translated as CASSSVLNTGELFF. The chain couples TRBV7-1 to TRBJ2-2; D gene ambiguous. TRBV7-1 is designated an ORF whose function remains uncertain. The CDR3 has 14 residues. The ends were cut back, 1 base at V and 1 base at J, with 4 bases in the middle.

This chain joins TRBV29-1 and TRBJ2-3; possibly TRBD1 or TRBD2 for D (6 bases each). The CDR3 has 13 residues. CDR1 and CDR2 (germline): SQVTM, ANQGSEA. Trimming shortened V by 6 bases and J by 5 bases, and 15 bases separated the two germline ends. The chain's CDR3 is CSVARGRGDTQYF. The CDR3 DNA reads as TGCAGCGTCGCCCGGGGGCGTGGAGATACGCAGTATTTT.

The J gene is TRBJ2-1, the V gene TRBV7-3, with 7 bases aligning to TRBD1. Germline CDR1 and CDR2: SGHTA and FQGTGA. V gave up 1 base and J gave up 4 bases; unmatched junction bases: 7. There are 16 residues in the CDR3. CDR3: CASSLRTGDLYNEQFF. The CDR3 DNA follows: TGTGCCAGCAGCTTAAGGACAGGCGATCTTTACAATGAGCAGTTCTTC.

The chain employs TRBV11-1 and TRBJ2-5; D ambiguous. Germline lookup yields CDR1 SGHAT and CDR2 FQDESV (reference sequence). The CDR3 consists of 13 residues. Trimming left V 0 bases short and J 4 bases short, with 6 bases between. CDR3 protein: CASSLAQIETQYF. CDR3 in DNA: TGTGCCAGCAGCTTAGCGCAGATAGAGACCCAGTACTTC.

The chain couples TRBV23-1 to TRBJ1-1; D ambiguous. TRBV23-1 is given ORF status, its function remaining uncertain. This CDR3 is 12 amino acids long. Trimming removed 4 bases from V and 6 bases from J, with 9 bases in between. Here the CDR3 reads CASSPRGPEAFF. Here the CDR3 DNA reads TGCGCCAGCAGTCCGCGGGGTCCTGAAGCTTTCTTT.

The CDR3 protein is CASSLSGNQPQHF. CDR3 bases: TGTGCCAGCAGCTTAAGCGGTAATCAGCCCCAGCATTTT. The chain is built from TRBV7-9 and TRBJ1-5, with D hard to call. There are 13 residues in the CDR3. Trimming took off 2 bases at V and 4 bases at J, with 6 bases between the two ends. Germline V gene sequence: CDR1 SEHNR, CDR2 FQNEAQ (reference sequence).

This clonotype was picked up one time. The rearrangement joins TRBV12-3 or TRBV12-4 to TRBJ1-1, with D perhaps TRBD1 (6 bases). V gave up 5 bases and J gave up 2 bases, with 12 bases separating them. This CDR3 contains 14 residues. The CDR3 sequence: CASSRGGKNTEAFF. The CDR3, as DNA: TGTGCCAGCAGTAGGGGGGGCAAAAACACTGAAGCTTTCTTT.

The chain has TRBV15 and TRBJ2-7, with D unclear. From germline, CDR1 is LNHNV and CDR2 YYDKDF (reference sequence). Trimming left V 3 bases short and J 0 bases short, with 6 bases between. This CDR3 is 13 amino acids long. The chain's CDR3 is CATSRFLSYEQYF. Here the CDR3 DNA reads TGTGCCACCAGCAGGTTCCTCTCCTACGAGCAGTACTTC.

The chain combines TRBV6-2 or TRBV6-3 with TRBJ2-1, with TRBD2 matching 9 bases. V shed 1 base and J 7 bases; nucleotides not matched to a gene: 8. CDR1 and CDR2 from the germline V gene are MNHEY and SVGEGT. The CDR3 has 16 residues. Here the CDR3 reads CASSYWKREDKNEQFF. CDR3 bases: TGTGCCAGCAGTTACTGGAAGCGGGAGGATAAGAATGAGCAGTTCTTC.

This chain connects TRBV11-3 to TRBJ2-1, with a tentative D call TRBD2 (7 bases). The CDR3 length is 14 residues. The germline V and J ends were trimmed by 10 bases and 5 bases, with 18 bases remaining between them. Germline assignment: CDR1 SGHNT and CDR2 YENEEA. The CDR3 reads CAIRRGGKHNEQFF. CDR3 DNA sequence: TGTGCCATCCGGAGGGGGGGTAAGCACAATGAGCAGTTCTTC.

The CDR3 protein is CSLELREGQYF. The DNA for the CDR3 is TGCAGCTTAGAGCTCAGGGAGGGTCAGTATTTT. The V gene is TRBV29-1, the J gene TRBJ2-3; TRBD2 aligns across 7 bases. Losses at the gene ends were 8 bases for V and 12 bases for J; bases not matched to a gene: 11. The CDR3 is 11 amino acids. The germline gives CDR1 SQVTM, CDR2 ANQGSEA.

The chain recombines TRBV7-3 with TRBJ2-2; D remains ambiguous. V lost 1 base and J lost 7, with 7 bases in between. The CDR3 runs 13 residues. The V gene's germline CDR1 is SGHTA and CDR2 FQGTGA. The CDR3 DNA is TGTGCCAGCAGCTTAATCGGTAGCGGGGAGCTGTTTTTT. Protein sequence: CASSLIGSGELFF. The entire variable domain, with the rest obtained from reference TRBV7-3 and TRBJ2-2, is as follows: GAGVSQTPSNKVTEKGKYVELRCDPISGHTALYWYRQSLGQGPEFLIYFQGTGAADDSGLPNDRFFAVRPEGSVSTLKIQRTERGDSAVYLCASSLIGSGELFFGEGSRLTVL.

The chain couples TRBV12-3 or TRBV12-4 to TRBJ1-1; D is possibly TRBD1 (5 bases). Trimming removed 5 bases from V and 1 base from J, with 14 bases in between. This CDR3 region has 15 residues. CDR3 sequence: CASSLLTDTNTEAFF. CDR3 coding DNA: TGTGCCAGCAGTCTACTGACAGATACGAACACTGAAGCTTTCTTT.

The chain is built from TRBV24-1 and TRBJ1-2, with a weak D call TRBD1 (5 bases). The V end was cut by 8 bases, the J end by 3 bases, with 15 bases between. The germline V gene has CDR1 KGHDR and CDR2 SFDVKD. CDR3 length equals 14 residues. CDR3 sequence: CATKARGVHYGYTF. DNA of the CDR3: TGTGCCACCAAGGCTAGGGGCGTGCACTATGGCTACACCTTC.

This chain uses TRBV29-1 with TRBJ2-1; TRBD2 matches at 8 bases. The CDR3 covers 14 residues. The V and J ends lost 5 bases and 2 bases, in that order; junction bases with no gene match: 5. Germline V gives CDR1 SQVTM, CDR2 ANQGSEA. CDR3 sequence: CSVLGSGTYNEQFF. As DNA, the CDR3 is TGCAGCGTTCTTGGTAGCGGGACCTACAATGAGCAGTTCTTC.

This clonotype was observed a single time. The V call is TRBV29-1, the J call TRBJ2-2; possibly TRBD1 for D (6 bases). Trimming took off 6 bases at V and 4 bases at J, with 9 bases between the two ends. In germline, CDR1 is SQVTM, CDR2 ANQGSEA. This CDR3 has 12 amino acids. The CDR3 spells CSVWGPTGELFF. DNA of the CDR3: TGCAGCGTCTGGGGGCCCACCGGGGAGCTGTTTTTT.

The genes are TRBV20-1 and TRBJ1-1; D unresolved. The CDR3 totals 12 residues. Germline CDR1 DFQATT, CDR2 SNEGSKA (reference sequence). With 6 bases removed from V and 4 bases from J, the gap between germline ends came to 12 bases. The CDR3 protein is CSAQDPPTEAFF. The DNA for the CDR3 is TGCAGTGCCCAGGACCCTCCCACTGAAGCTTTCTTT.

The V gene is TRBV6-1, the J gene TRBJ2-1; no definite D call. The germline CDR1 and CDR2 sequences are MNHNS and SASEGT. This CDR3 region has 15 residues. The V end was cut by 7 bases, the J end by 9 bases, with 22 bases between. Here the CDR3 reads CASTFLRLGWSEQFF. The CDR3 coding sequence is TGTGCCAGCACCTTCCTTCGTTTGGGTTGGAGTGAGCAGTTCTTC.

Here the CDR3 DNA reads TGTGCCAGCAATATCAATGAGCAGTTCTTC. Translation gives CASNINEQFF. The rearrangement links TRBV13 to TRBJ2-1; unclear D gene. CDR3 length: 10 amino acids. The V gene's germline CDR1 is PRHDT and CDR2 FYEKMQ (reference sequence). Between the trimmed V and J ends, which lost 7 bases and 6 bases, there was a span of 4 bases.

This clonotype was counted a single time. The chain joins TRBV5-1 to TRBJ2-2, with TRBD2 matching over 7 bases. The ends lost 4 bases at V and 2 bases at J; junction bases unmatched: 2. The CDR3 runs 14 residues. CDR1 and CDR2 from the germline V gene are SGHRS and YFSETQ. Written as DNA, the CDR3 is TGCGCCAGCAGCCCGGGGGGTAACACCGGGGAGCTGTTTTTT. Its translation is CASSPGGNTGELFF.

The chain combines TRBV18 with TRBJ1-5, with 7 bases that match TRBD1. CDR1 and CDR2 (germline): KGHSH, LQKENI. The V gene end was trimmed by 3 bases and the J gene end by 5 bases; junction bases not matched to a gene: 1. This CDR3 is 13 amino acids long. CDR3 in DNA: TGTGCCAGCTCACCCGGACAGGATCAGCCCCAGCATTTT. Translating gives CASSPGQDQPQHF.

This clonotype is a singleton in its sample. The chain is built from TRBV6-5 and TRBJ2-7; perhaps TRBD1 as D (5 bases). CDR1 is MNHEY and CDR2 is SVGAGI in the germline V gene. Trimming pared 2 bases from V and 1 base from J, leaving 15 bases between. The CDR3 has 16 amino acids. DNA for the CDR3: TGTGCCAGCAGTTACATCCCAGGGCGATTTTCCTACGAGCAGTACTTC. Encoded protein: CASSYIPGRFSYEQYF.

The J gene is TRBJ1-6, the V gene TRBV10-3; D unresolved. CDR3 size: 13 residues. Trimming removed 2 bases at V and 11 bases at J, with 10 bases between. Germline CDR1 ENHRY, CDR2 SYGVKD. The CDR3 region is CAISEGETPPLHF. DNA of the CDR3: TGTGCCATCAGTGAGGGGGAAACGCCACCCCTCCACTTT.

The rearrangement uses TRBV5-1 and TRBJ2-2; weak D call: TRBD2 (5 bases). Germline loops: CDR1 SGHRS, CDR2 YFSETQ. V dropped 9 bases and J dropped 0 bases, with 15 bases sitting between them. The CDR3 has 15 amino acids. CDR3 protein: CATHDYLANTGELFF. CDR3 DNA: TGCGCCACCCACGACTACCTCGCGAACACCGGGGAGCTGTTTTTT.

The V gene is TRBV7-9, the J gene TRBJ2-7, with a tentative D call TRBD2 (6 bases). The CDR3 consists of 13 residues. V shed 4 bases and J shed 3 bases, with 10 bases lying between them. Germline loops: CDR1 SEHNR, CDR2 FQNEAQ (reference sequence). The chain's CDR3 is CASSSARGYEQYF. The CDR3 coding sequence is TGTGCCAGCAGCTCTGCGCGGGGCTACGAGCAGTACTTC.

This chain uses TRBV5-6 with TRBJ1-6; a weak D match, TRBD1 (5 bases). Germline V CDR1 and CDR2: SGHDT, YYEEEE. Trimming removed 4 bases at V and 8 bases at J, with 10 bases between. The CDR3 spans 13 residues. As DNA, the CDR3 is TGTGCCAGCAGCGGGGGGTCCTATTCACCCCTCCACTTT. It specifies CASSGGSYSPLHF.